This entry features one TCR beta chain sequence. This CDR3 comprises 16 residues. V was pared by 2 bases and J by 4 bases, with 17 bases between. The germline CDR1 and CDR2 sequences are ENHRY and SYGVKD. The data stem from a study of T cell changes during pregnancy in multiple sclerosis. TCRdb keeps only in-frame clones here, not all; method: immunoSEQ multiplex PCR. Of 70,000 to 100,000 clones detected, over 85% appear once; the ten largest clones hold over 3.5%. The clonotype comes from a female donor with multiple sclerosis, enrolled in a pregnancy study. The specimen was peripheral blood, collected in the first trimester of pregnancy. The chain carries TRBV10-3 and TRBJ2-5; tentative D call: TRBD1 (6 bases). The CDR3 DNA follows: TGTGCCATCAGTGAGAGGAGTAAGGGGGTGGGAGAGACCCAGTACTTC. This encodes CAISERSKGVGETQYF.